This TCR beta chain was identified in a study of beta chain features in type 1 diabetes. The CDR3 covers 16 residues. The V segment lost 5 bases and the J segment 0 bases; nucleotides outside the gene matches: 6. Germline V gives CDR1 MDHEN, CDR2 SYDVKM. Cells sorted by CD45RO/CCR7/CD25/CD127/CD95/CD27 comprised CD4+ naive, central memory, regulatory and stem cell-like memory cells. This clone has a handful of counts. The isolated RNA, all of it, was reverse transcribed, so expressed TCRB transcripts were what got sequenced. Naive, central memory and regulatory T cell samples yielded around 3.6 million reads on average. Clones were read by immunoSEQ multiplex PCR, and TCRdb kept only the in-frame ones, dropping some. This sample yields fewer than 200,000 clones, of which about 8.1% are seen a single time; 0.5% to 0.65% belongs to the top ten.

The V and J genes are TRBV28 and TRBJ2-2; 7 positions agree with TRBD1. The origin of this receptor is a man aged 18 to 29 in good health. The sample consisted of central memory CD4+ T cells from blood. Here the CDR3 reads CASSLPGGANTGELFF. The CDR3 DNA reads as TGTGCCAGCAGTCTCCCAGGGGGTGCGAACACCGGGGAGCTGTTTTTT.